The TCR beta chain described here comes from a study of CD8+ T cells in alopecia areata. This CDR3 comprises 12 residues. V was pared by 8 bases and J by 7 bases, with 6 bases of the junction left unmatched. Germline V lookup: CDR1 SNHLY, CDR2 FYNNEI. Punch biopsies of lesional scalp, plus peripheral blood, were taken from alopecia areata patients. PBMCs provided sorted CD4+ and CD8+ T cells. In its sample, this clone was seen once. Its matching antigen is unknown. Study outcomes and limitations: Compared with mice, patients displayed less clear TCR sharing, possibly for HLA-related reasons.

Following RNA extraction, reverse transcription yielded cDNA that acted as the sequencing template. The data were produced by immunoSEQ multiplex PCR, yet TCRdb's version contains in-frame clones alone and is incomplete. The data show a few hundred thousand clones, around 67% seen once. The specimen was CD4+ T cells sorted from blood, collected at week 0. The chain has TRBV2 and TRBJ1-2, with 8 bases aligning to TRBD1. This clonotype was sampled from a human donor with alopecia areata. CDR3 nucleotides: TGTGCCAGCCAGCGACAGGGGCTTGGCTACACCTTC. Residues: CASQRQGLGYTF.